The 28 T cell receptor beta chains below all came from one sample that was sequenced in a study of blood T cell repertoires in COVID-19. Produced via immunoSEQ multiplex PCR; TCRdb's table is partial and in-frame only. The table has 200,000 to 300,000 clones, 87% seen once. Source material: peripheral blood. The source is a man aged 55 to 70 who had recovered from COVID-19.

The rearrangement links TRBV5-4 to TRBJ2-2; the D gene is possibly TRBD2 (5 bases). The length of the CDR3 is 15 residues. The germline V gene encodes CDR1 SGHNT and CDR2 YYREEE (reference sequence). Trimming took off 4 bases at V and 7 bases at J, with 17 bases between the two ends. CDR3 protein: CASSLAGLVGGELFF. The DNA for the CDR3 is TGTGCCAGCAGCCTAGCCGGACTGGTGGGCGGGGAGCTGTTTTTT.

This clone was observed a handful of times. The V and J genes are TRBV30 and TRBJ1-6, with 7 positions matching TRBD1. The CDR3 runs 10 residues. Germline V CDR1 and CDR2: GTSNPN, SVGIG (reference sequence). The DNA for the CDR3 is TGTGCAGGGGGCTTGCCACCCCTCCACTTT. Protein sequence: CAGGLPPLHF.

This clone was counted a few times. The chain links TRBV24-1 to TRBJ2-3; perhaps TRBD2 as D (5 bases). The CDR3 is 15 amino acids. The germline CDR1 and CDR2 sequences are KGHDR and SFDVKD. Trimming left V 1 base short and J 5 bases short, with 12 bases between. The CDR3 loop is CATSDFTGSGDTQYF. As DNA, the CDR3 is TGTGCCACCAGTGATTTTACGGGGTCCGGAGATACGCAGTATTTT.

This clone is a singleton in its sample. The CDR3 bases are TGTGCCAGCTCCAGGACAGGGGGAAGGGGAGACAATCAGCCCCAGCATTTT. Translation: CASSRTGGRGDNQPQHF. This chain connects TRBV2 to TRBJ1-5; TRBD1 aligns across 10 bases. With 8 bases clipped from V and 3 bases from J, the junction kept 13 bases outside the gene matches. The CDR3 consists of 17 residues. Germline V gives CDR1 SNHLY, CDR2 FYNNEI.

This sequence joins TRBV5-1 and TRBJ2-3; D not resolved. Germline V gene data show CDR1 as SGHRS and CDR2 as YFSETQ. V gave up 0 bases and J gave up 4 bases, with 6 bases separating them. The CDR3 has 13 amino acids. The chain's CDR3 is CASSLGAPDTQYF. The CDR3 DNA reads as TGCGCCAGCAGCTTGGGAGCTCCAGATACGCAGTATTTT.

The rearrangement uses TRBV6-5 and TRBJ2-5; D is uncertain. V shed 7 bases and J shed 3 bases, with 6 bases lying between them. This CDR3 region has 11 residues. The germline CDR1 and CDR2 sequences are MNHEY and SVGAGI. The chain's CDR3 is CASTPEETQYF. CDR3 DNA sequence: TGTGCCAGCACCCCAGAAGAGACCCAGTACTTC.

The rearrangement links TRBV19 to TRBJ1-1; 7 bases are shared with TRBD1. V lost 11 bases to trimming and J lost 4 bases; unmatched junction nucleotides: 13. CDR1 LNHDA and CDR2 SQIVND come from the germline V gene (reference sequence). The CDR3 runs 14 residues. Written as DNA, the CDR3 is TGTGCCTCCCGGGCACAGGGGCAGGGCACTGAAGCTTTCTTT. It yields the protein CASRAQGQGTEAFF.

This clone was recorded once. In nucleotides, the CDR3 is TGTGCCAGCAGCTTGGGGACAGGGCCTCAGCCCCAGCATTTT. It codes for CASSLGTGPQPQHF. This chain joins TRBV5-4 and TRBJ1-5, with 8 bases lining up with TRBD1. V shed 0 bases, J shed 6 bases, and the junction held 2 bases outside the gene matches. Germline V CDR1 and CDR2: SGHNT, YYREEE (reference sequence). The CDR3 runs to 14 residues.

This clone showed up just a few times. The genes are TRBV30 and TRBJ2-2, with unresolved D. This CDR3 contains 12 residues. CDR1 is GTSNPN, CDR2 SVGIG, per germline (reference sequence). The V gene lost 8 bases and the J gene lost 4 bases, with 11 bases spanning the gap. The CDR3 reads CASTVGTGELFF. The CDR3 nucleotides are TGTGCCAGTACGGTCGGCACCGGGGAGCTGTTTTTT.

The chain couples TRBV18 to TRBJ1-2; D gene ambiguous. V was pared by 6 bases and J by 2 bases, with 4 bases between. Germline V CDR1 and CDR2: KGHSH, LQKENI. This CDR3 has 11 amino acids. CDR3 residues: CASSLNYGYTF. The DNA of the CDR3 is TGTGCCAGCTCCCTCAACTATGGCTACACCTTC.

The chain joins TRBV5-5 to TRBJ1-5; D is perhaps TRBD1 (6 bases). CDR1 is SGHKS and CDR2 is YYEKEE in the germline V gene (reference sequence). V gave up 3 bases and J gave up 4 bases, with 20 bases separating them. There are 17 residues in the CDR3. The CDR3 region is CASSSTTGSPTNQPQHF. CDR3 DNA sequence: TGTGCCAGCAGCTCTACGACAGGCTCCCCGACGAATCAGCCCCAGCATTTT.

Remarks on this clone: A much larger clone differs by one base, so this may be a read error. CDR3: CSVGGLDASNTGELFF. In DNA, the CDR3 is TGCAGCGTAGGAGGGCTTGACGCGAGTAACACCGGGGAGCTGTTTTTT. This rearrangement joins TRBV29-1 to TRBJ2-2; a possible D gene is TRBD2 (6 bases). The CDR3 covers 16 residues. Germline CDR1 and CDR2: SQVTM and ANQGSEA. Trimming took 6 bases from V and 2 from J, leaving 19 bases between them.

CDR3 sequence: CASKKQGYNEQFF. The CDR3, as DNA: TGTGCCAGCAAGAAACAGGGCTACAATGAGCAGTTCTTC. The rearrangement uses TRBV6-5 and TRBJ2-1; D possibly corresponds to TRBD1 (6 bases). The V gene lost 7 bases and the J gene lost 3 bases, with 10 bases spanning the gap. Germline loops: CDR1 MNHEY, CDR2 SVGAGI. This CDR3 contains 13 residues.

V is TRBV30 and J is TRBJ1-2; D remains unclear. Between the trimmed V and J ends, which lost 3 bases and 3 bases, there was a span of 14 bases. Germline assignment: CDR1 GTSNPN and CDR2 SVGIG (reference sequence). CDR3 length equals 14 residues. DNA for the CDR3: TGTGCCTGGAGGGGCAGGAGGAAAGACTATGGCTACACCTTC. It codes for CAWRGRRKDYGYTF.

The chain employs TRBV3-1 (or the pseudogene TRBV3-2) and TRBJ2-2; TRBD1 agrees at 7 bases. The germline CDR1 and CDR2 sequences are LGHDT and YNNKEL (reference sequence). V trimming: 4 bases; J trimming: 0 bases; junction bases outside the gene matches: 5. This CDR3 comprises 16 residues. CDR3 in amino acids: CASSPRGTANTGELFF. The CDR3 DNA reads TGTGCCAGCAGCCCAAGGGGGACAGCGAACACCGGGGAGCTGTTTTTT.

The rearrangement joins TRBV19 to TRBJ1-2; no clear D. Germline CDR1 reads LNHDA; CDR2 reads SQIVND (reference sequence). The CDR3 consists of 16 residues. V was shortened by 1 base and J by 0 bases, with 12 bases between the two germline ends. The CDR3 DNA reads TGTGCCAGTAGTATAGGCCGCGGTTTAGCTAACTATGGCTACACCTTC. Translation: CASSIGRGLANYGYTF.

This clone was seen only once. The chain carries TRBV5-1 and TRBJ2-3, with D perhaps TRBD2 (6 bases). CDR1 is SGHRS and CDR2 is YFSETQ in the germline V gene. V was shortened by 0 bases and J by 2 bases, with 19 bases between the two germline ends. The CDR3 loop spans 18 amino acids. The CDR3: CASSLATTGEGYTDTQYF. CDR3 coding DNA: TGCGCCAGCAGCTTGGCGACCACGGGAGAGGGCTACACAGATACGCAGTATTTT.

This chain joins TRBV3-1 (or the pseudogene TRBV3-2) and TRBJ1-3; perhaps TRBD1 as D (6 bases). This CDR3 contains 16 residues. V was cut by 1 base and J by 1 base, with 11 bases left in between. Germline V gene sequence: CDR1 LGHDT, CDR2 YNNKEL (reference sequence). The CDR3 here is CASSQGGQPSGNTIYF. CDR3 coding DNA: TGTGCCAGCAGCCAAGGCGGACAGCCTTCTGGAAACACCATATATTTT.

The chain combines TRBV5-1 with TRBJ2-7, with D possibly TRBD2 on 6 matching bases. Germline assignment: CDR1 SGHRS and CDR2 YFSETQ. Trimming left V 4 bases short and J 3 bases short, with 14 bases between. This CDR3 is built from 14 residues. The CDR3 coding sequence is TGCGCCAGCAGCGCCGGGACTTCCATCTACGAGCAGTACTTC. Its protein product is CASSAGTSIYEQYF.

The chain joins TRBV2 to TRBJ2-7; D not certain. Germline values: CDR1 SNHLY, CDR2 FYNNEI. There are 14 residues in the CDR3. Trimming left V 5 bases short and J 0 bases short, with 11 bases between. This chain's CDR3 is CASSIRFNSYEQYV. The CDR3 DNA sequence: TGTGCCAGCAGTATCCGGTTCAACTCCTACGAGCAGTACGTC.

About this clone: The same CDR3 can be traced to other DNA sequences in this sample. V gene TRBV6-5 combines with J gene TRBJ1-2; 9 bases agree with TRBD1. Germline assignment: CDR1 MNHEY and CDR2 SVGAGI. The CDR3 is 12 residues long. The V and J ends lost 8 bases and 3 bases, in that order; junction bases with no gene match: 1. The CDR3 loop reads CASRTGDYGYTF. The CDR3 DNA sequence: TGTGCCAGCCGGACAGGGGACTATGGCTACACCTTC.

The gene calls are TRBV6-1 and TRBJ1-1, with a possible D match to TRBD1 (6 bases). CDR1 is MNHNS and CDR2 is SASEGT in the germline V gene. Trimming cost V 1 base and J 5 bases, with 11 bases left between them. CDR3 length: 14 residues. CDR3 in amino acids: CASSEGTEGTEAFF. CDR3 coding DNA: TGTGCCAGCAGTGAAGGGACAGAAGGAACTGAAGCTTTCTTT.

The rearrangement links TRBV2 to TRBJ1-6, with 8 bases fitting TRBD1. CDR3 length: 16 residues. Unmatched junction bases numbered 12, after V lost 5 bases and J lost 9 bases. CDR1 SNHLY and CDR2 FYNNEI come from the germline V gene. The CDR3 nucleotides are TGTGCCAGCAGTCCTCTCGGACAGGGCAGGGGTTCACCCCTCCACTTT. The encoded protein is CASSPLGQGRGSPLHF. Full variable domain (outside the CDR3, taken from reference TRBV2 and TRBJ1-6): EPEVTQTPSHQVTQMGQEVILRCVPISNHLYFYWYRQILGQKVEFLVSFYNNEISEKSEIFDDQFSVERPDGSNFTLKIRSTKLEDSAMYFCASSPLGQGRGSPLHFGNGTRLTVT.

The chain employs TRBV9 and TRBJ2-3; 13 positions match TRBD2. From germline, CDR1 is SGDLS and CDR2 YYNGEE. The CDR3 has 17 amino acids. V shed 0 bases, J shed 4 bases, and the junction held 5 bases outside the gene matches. CDR3 coding DNA: TGTGCCAGCAGCGTAGGACTAGCGGGGGGCCGACCAGATACGCAGTATTTT. Translating gives CASSVGLAGGRPDTQYF.

CDR3: CASSLEGTSGGHSYNEQFF. The CDR3 DNA reads TGTGCCAGCAGCTTAGAAGGGACTAGCGGGGGACACTCCTACAATGAGCAGTTCTTC. The chain joins TRBV11-3 to TRBJ2-1, with 14 bases fitting TRBD2. CDR1 is SGHNT and CDR2 is YENEEA in the germline V gene. CDR3 size: 19 residues. The V segment lost 0 bases and the J segment 0 bases; nucleotides outside the gene matches: 4.

This sequence joins TRBV5-1 and TRBJ2-2; the D is unclear. The CDR3 totals 14 residues. Trimming took off 7 bases at V and 8 bases at J, with 18 bases between the two ends. Per germline, CDR1 SGHRS and CDR2 YFSETQ. The CDR3 DNA follows: TGCGCCAGCCATCGTGGTAACGGTAATGGGGAGCTGTTTTTT. Its protein product is CASHRGNGNGELFF.

The V call is TRBV6-1, the J call TRBJ2-7, with unresolved D. CDR1 MNHNS and CDR2 SASEGT come from the germline V gene. This CDR3 region has 14 residues. Trimming stripped 0 bases from V and 1 base from J, with 7 bases between. This CDR3 reads CASSEAGRSYEQYF. The CDR3 DNA reads as TGTGCCAGCAGTGAAGCTGGCAGATCCTACGAGCAGTACTTC.

Worth noting for this clone: Other DNA sequences of this sample code for an identical CDR3. The CDR3 region is CAISEEGGRDGYTF. As DNA, the CDR3 is TGTGCCATCAGTGAGGAAGGCGGCAGGGATGGCTACACCTTC. This rearrangement joins TRBV10-3 to TRBJ1-2; TRBD1 is a possible D gene (5 bases). The V gene lost 2 bases and the J gene lost 6 bases, with 13 bases spanning the gap. Per the germline V gene, CDR1 is ENHRY and CDR2 is SYGVKD. The CDR3 is 14 amino acids.